A single sample is the source of the 11 T cell receptor beta chains below, sequenced in a study of T cells in Graves' hyperthyroidism and ophthalmopathy. It was RNA transcripts that yielded the amplified TCR beta CDR3 regions. The TCR CDR3 first-round RT-PCR relied on the HTBI primer set. In TCRdb, the multiplex PCR reads were re-called with MiXCR into one record per CDR3 protein. Of 600,000 to 800,000 distinct CDR3 sequences in the sample, roughly a third were seen once. Sequencing was carried out using blood. These receptors were obtained from a woman aged 35 to 49 with Graves' hyperthyroidism.

This clonotype was seen ten or more times. V gene TRBV29-1 combines with J gene TRBJ1-1; D unresolved. The CDR3 length is 14 residues. V shed 1 base and J shed 5 bases, with 14 bases lying between them. Germline V gene data show CDR1 as SQVTM and CDR2 as ANQGSEA. The CDR3 loop is CSVEGALMGTEAFF. The CDR3 DNA follows: TGCAGCGTTGAAGGGGCTTTAATGGGGACTGAAGCTTTCTTT. The full variable domain, its missing parts supplied by reference TRBV29-1 and TRBJ1-1, is SAVISQKPSRDICQRGTSLTIQCQVDSQVTMMFWYRQQPGQSLTLIATANQGSEATYESGFVIDKFPISRPNLTFSTLTVSNMSPEDSSIYLCSVEGALMGTEAFFGQGTRLTVV.

The table lists this clonotype with a few counts. The CDR3 here is CASSLASIVDYGYTF. The CDR3 DNA reads as TGTGCCAGCAGCTTGGCATCAATCGTCGACTATGGCTACACCTTC. The genes are TRBV5-6 and TRBJ1-2; D not certain. CDR1 is SGHDT, CDR2 YYEEEE, per germline. V was shortened by 0 bases and J by 3 bases, with 12 bases between the two germline ends. The CDR3 loop spans 15 amino acids.

Remarks on this clonotype: Relative to the germline gene, one junction end is altered; a read error may explain this. The V call is TRBV7-2, the J call TRBJ2-2; D call uncertain. The CDR3 spans 15 residues. Germline V gene sequence: CDR1 SGHTA, CDR2 FQGNSA. The CDR3 DNA reads TGCGCCAGCAGCCAAGAGTCGGCCGCTGTCGGGGAGCTGTTTTTT. This translates into CASSQESAAVGELFF.

This clonotype occurred a few times. V usage is TRBV25-1 and J usage is TRBJ2-7, with D perhaps assigned TRBD1 or TRBD2 (5 bases each). This CDR3 is 15 amino acids long. Germline V CDR1 and CDR2: MGHDK, SYGVNS. Trimming took 4 bases from V and 0 from J, leaving 13 bases between them. CDR3 amino acids: CASSAGAESSYEQYF. Written as DNA, the CDR3 is TGTGCCAGCAGTGCCGGGGCAGAGAGCTCCTACGAGCAGTACTTC.

This clonotype occurred many times. The gene calls are TRBV20-1 and TRBJ1-1; D uncertain. Trimming took off 2 bases at V and 5 bases at J, with 9 bases between the two ends. Germline CDR1 DFQATT, CDR2 SNEGSKA (reference sequence). The CDR3 totals 12 residues. CDR3 DNA sequence: TGCAGTGCTAGATCCAGCGTAACTGAAGCTTTCTTT. Translated, it gives CSARSSVTEAFF.

This clonotype occurred a few times. The chain uses TRBV12-3 or TRBV12-4 and TRBJ1-5, with 8 bases aligning to TRBD1. V shed 1 base and J 4 bases; nucleotides not matched to a gene: 6. The CDR3 is 16 amino acids. The CDR3 spells CASSLGGQGLNQPQHF. CDR3 DNA sequence: TGTGCCAGCAGTTTAGGTGGACAGGGACTGAATCAGCCCCAGCATTTT.

For this clonotype: The junction differs from germline at one of its ends, possibly a read error. The rearrangement links TRBV7-9 to TRBJ1-1, with 7 bases that match TRBD1. There are 16 residues in the CDR3. The germline CDR1 and CDR2 sequences are SEHNR and FQNEAQ (reference sequence). The CDR3 loop is CASSQQRDLGGSEAFF. CDR3 nucleotides: TGCGCCAGCAGCCAACAACGGGATCTAGGGGGCAGCGAAGCTTTCTTT. The variable domain in full, with the rest retrieved from reference TRBV7-9 and TRBJ1-1, is DTGVSQNPRHKITKRGQNVTFRCDPISEHNRLYWYRQTLGQGPEFLTYFQNEAQLEKSRLLSDRFSAERPKGSFSTLEIQRTEQGDSAMYLCASSQQRDLGGSEAFFGQGTRLTVV.

This clonotype was counted between two and nine times. V usage is TRBV4-3 and J usage is TRBJ2-7; 8 bases are shared with TRBD2. Unmatched junction bases numbered 8, after V lost 4 bases and J lost 6 bases. CDR3 length: 14 residues. The germline CDR1 and CDR2 sequences are LGHNA and YSLEER. The CDR3 DNA follows: TGCGCCAGCAGCCGCGGAGCGGGAGTTAGCGAGCAGTACTTC. It yields the protein CASSRGAGVSEQYF.

CDR3 residues: CASSREGQGNYNEQFF. The DNA for the CDR3 is TGTGCCAGCAGCCGCGAGGGACAGGGCAACTACAATGAGCAGTTCTTC. V is TRBV2 and J is TRBJ2-1, with TRBD1 matching over 9 bases. The length of the CDR3 is 16 residues. The V gene's germline CDR1 is SNHLY and CDR2 FYNNEI. With 6 bases clipped from V and 3 bases from J, the junction kept 9 bases outside the gene matches.

Comments on this clonotype: A read error may explain this, as a much larger clone is one base away. The chain has TRBV29-1 and TRBJ2-5; a weak D match, TRBD2 (6 bases). The germline V gene encodes CDR1 SQVTM and CDR2 ANQGSEA. The CDR3 has 12 residues. CDR3 amino acids: CSVNREKETQHF. CDR3 coding DNA: TGCAGCGTTAACCGGGAGAAAGAGACCCAGCACTTC.

The V call is TRBV6-1, the J call TRBJ1-1; D gene uncertain. Trimming removed 0 bases from V and 5 bases from J, with 13 bases in between. Germline CDR1 reads MNHNS; CDR2 reads SASEGT. CDR3 length: 15 amino acids. CDR3 protein: CASSEAWPGRTEAFF. Here the CDR3 DNA reads TGTGCCAGCAGTGAAGCGTGGCCGGGTAGGACTGAAGCTTTCTTT.